The sequence of this T cell receptor (beta chain) was determined in a study of blood T cell repertoires in COVID-19 (dated by TCRdb to the early 2020s). About the investigation overall: Collaborator samples came from the United States, Italy and Spain and covered acute and convalescent phases of COVID-19. The material from the prospective study consisted of cDNA or gDNA derived from T cells, B-cell-depleted T cells, or PBMCs. Deeply sampled blood TCRbeta repertoires from subjects exposed to, actively infected with, or recovered from COVID-19 were included in the dataset. The repertoires were released in a freely available public database intended as a resource for research on the immune response to SARS-CoV-2. The samples were drawn from two sources: the first 160 participants of the ongoing ImmuneRACE study, and 1,254 subjects contributed by 6 global collaborators. Sample metadata almost always included a de-identified subject ID, COVID-19 status, age in years and sex. Where available, HLA class I and class II types were taken from metadata supplied by the sample provider and were not determined by assay-based typing. General study outcomes and caveats: Clinical and demographic metadata were provided uncurated, with the amount varying by source and participant.

One collaborating source in Seattle enrolled patients during active infection and followed them longitudinally through the course of disease. Whole blood was collected in K2EDTA tubes by collaborating institutions according to the institutions' own protocols. Collaborator samples were shipped for TCRbeta analysis as frozen whole blood, isolated PBMCs, or DNA extracted from either sample type. After removal of 2 bases from V and 8 bases from J, the junction retains 6 bases not matched to a gene. The germline V gene supplies CDR1 SGHAT and CDR2 FQNNGV. From cysteine to phenylalanine, the CDR3 is 15 amino acids long. The kept DNA is CDR3 alone, 45 bases in frame from the first base. TCRbeta CDR3 regions were amplified from genomic DNA using the immunoSEQ Assay, a bias-controlled multiplex PCR. In the authors' own workflow: The number of nucleated cells in each sample was estimated from the amplification of reference gene primers within the assay. Sequence reads were collapsed and filtered to measure the absolute abundance of every unique TCRbeta CDR3 rearrangement. For each sample, productive Simpson clonality was calculated by taking the square root of Simpson's diversity index across productive rearrangements. TCRdb re-hosts the immuneACCESS table, in-frame sequences only. Its copies lack some clones; in the studies checked, an unresolved V gene accounts for under half of them, and the cause for the rest is not known. The V and J calls and clone size were taken over from that table, and D and trimming were inferred from the DNA. The sample table holds fewer than 450,000 clones, of which 88% were seen once. Approximately 7.4% of the sample belongs to the ten largest clones.

This clone was counted a few times. The antigen this receptor binds is unknown. One base away there is no much larger clone; base qualities are not given. Recombination connected TRBV11-2 to TRBJ1-6, with 7 bases in between that match TRBD1. The TCR sequence derives from a woman between 65 and 79 years old with COVID-19, enrolled during active disease. Sequences were obtained from peripheral blood. The CDR3 here reads CASSLKDRPYSPLHF. The DNA sequence is given as TGTGCCAGCAGCTTAAAGGACAGGCCATATTCACCCCTCCACTTT. The entire variable domain, with the stretches around the CDR3 drawn from the reference TRBV11-2 and TRBJ1-6 proteins, is EAGVAQSPRYKIIEKRQSVAFWCNPISGHATLYWYQQILGQGPKLLIQFQNNGVVDDSQLPKDRFSAERLKGVDSTLKIQPAKLEDSAVYLCASSLKDRPYSPLHFGNGTRLTVT.